The next 18 T cell receptor beta chains were all read from a single sample in a study of blood T cells in healthy people across ages. Primed by a sample-barcoded 5' primer and a J-beta primer mix, a second PCR proceeded for about 6 to 12 cycles. One entry per CDR3 protein, called by TCRdb with MiXCR from the 5' RACE reads. The sample includes about 1.6 million distinct CDR3 sequences, 30% to 35% of them seen just once. Sequenced input: blood. The receptors were sampled from a woman between 25 and 40 years old in good health.

There are a few counts of this clonotype. This sequence joins TRBV7-9 and TRBJ2-7; no firm D call. Germline assignment: CDR1 SEHNR and CDR2 FQNEAQ (reference sequence). With 5 bases removed from V and 6 bases from J, the gap between germline ends came to 17 bases. This CDR3 has 14 amino acids. CDR3 DNA sequence: TGTGCCAGCAGCGGCCCGCATCCCGAACTCGAGCAGTACTTC. Encoded protein: CASSGPHPELEQYF.

The chain links TRBV20-1 to TRBJ1-5; weak D call: TRBD1 (5 bases). Trimming cost V 3 bases and J 1 base, with 13 bases left between them. This CDR3 comprises 15 residues. Looked up from germline, CDR1 is DFQATT and CDR2 is SNEGSKA (reference sequence). CDR3 in DNA: TGCAGTGCTAGGCGGGGTCCAGGGAGCAATCAGCCCCAGCATTTT. Amino acids: CSARRGPGSNQPQHF.

This chain links TRBV20-1 with TRBJ1-1, with D unclear. V was cut by 6 bases and J by 5 bases, with 10 bases left in between. The CDR3 covers 11 residues. Germline lookup yields CDR1 DFQATT and CDR2 SNEGSKA (reference sequence). The chain's CDR3 is CSAAPGTEAFF. In DNA, the CDR3 is TGCAGTGCCGCCCCGGGAACTGAAGCTTTCTTT.

The chain recombines TRBV13 with TRBJ2-6, with D possibly TRBD1 on 6 matching bases. Germline V gene sequence: CDR1 PRHDT, CDR2 FYEKMQ (reference sequence). The CDR3 runs 15 residues. V lost 4 bases, J lost 5 bases, and 12 bases lay in between. CDR3 in DNA: TGTGCCAGCAGCTCCGGGACACTAAGGGCCAACGTCCTGACTTTC. Translated: CASSSGTLRANVLTF.

The J gene is TRBJ1-2, the V gene TRBV21-1; TRBD1, the D gene given by the table, was not confirmed from the DNA. TRBV21-1 constitutes a pseudogene. The CDR3 has 15 residues. The CDR3 is CASSIPSLSLGKDTF. The CDR3 DNA is TGTGCCAGCAGCATTCCCTCACTCTCTCTCGGGAAGGACACCTTC.

This clonotype occurred a few times. This CDR3 reads CASSSTFALGAEAFF. CDR3 DNA: TGTGCCAGCAGTTCCACTTTCGCTCTCGGCGCTGAAGCTTTCTTT. The V and J genes are TRBV6-5 and TRBJ1-1; D is undetermined. V was shortened by 4 bases and J by 6 bases, with 18 bases between the two germline ends. The CDR3 extends over 15 amino acids. Looked up from germline, CDR1 is MNHEY and CDR2 is SVGAGI.

This clonotype has just a few counts. The chain recombines TRBV6-2 or TRBV6-3 with TRBJ1-5; no clear D gene. The germline CDR1 and CDR2 sequences are MNHEY and SVGEGT. The ends were cut back, 6 bases at V and 0 bases at J, with 9 bases in the middle. CDR3 length: 14 residues. CDR3 sequence: CASRGLDSNQPQHF. The CDR3 DNA follows: TGTGCCAGCAGAGGGTTGGATAGCAATCAGCCCCAGCATTTT.

The rearrangement uses TRBV10-3 and TRBJ2-1, with 9 positions matching TRBD1. CDR3 length: 13 residues. The J segment lost 15 bases and the V segment lost 6 bases, leaving 12 bases of the junction unmatched. The germline CDR1 and CDR2 sequences are ENHRY and SYGVKD. The CDR3 coding sequence is TGTGCCATCAGGGACAGGGGTGGAGGTGGGGGGTTCTTC. Its protein is CAIRDRGGGGGFF.

In nucleotides, the CDR3 is TGTGCCAGCAGTTTATTAGGGGGGGGCGATGGCCCCCGAGAGGTAGACGCAACTAATGAAAAACTGTTTTTT. Translation: CASSLLGGGDGPREVDATNEKLFF. V is TRBV28 and J is TRBJ1-4; tentatively, D is TRBD1 (6 bases). Germline V gene lookup returns CDR1 MDHEN and CDR2 SYDVKM. This CDR3 is 24 amino acids long. The V gene lost 1 base and the J gene lost 0 bases, with 33 bases spanning the gap.

V and J are TRBV5-1 and TRBJ1-2; unclear D gene. V was clipped by 4 bases and J by 3 bases, with 13 bases between them. The CDR3 consists of 14 residues. The germline V gene encodes CDR1 SGHRS and CDR2 YFSETQ. In DNA, the CDR3 is TGCGCCAGCAGCCCTACCCTGACGGACTATGGCTACACCTTC. It codes for CASSPTLTDYGYTF.

The chain uses TRBV11-3 and TRBJ2-3; 7 bases match TRBD1. The CDR3 covers 15 residues. Germline V gene data show CDR1 as SGHNT and CDR2 as YENEEA. The trim removed 5 bases at V and 3 bases at J, leaving 8 bases unmatched. The CDR3 bases are TGTGCCAGCAGCCAAACAGGGGTCGGGACAGATACGCAGTATTTT. Translation gives CASSQTGVGTDTQYF. Drawing the rest from reference TRBV11-3 and TRBJ2-3, the complete variable domain is EAGVVQSPRYKIIEKKQPVAFWCNPISGHNTLYWYLQNLGQGPELLIRYENEEAVDDSQLPKDRFSAERLKGVDSTLKIQPAELGDSAVYLCASSQTGVGTDTQYFGPGTRLTVL.

The CDR3 DNA sequence: TGTGCCAGCCGAATGGGGGAGGCATACGAGCAGTACTTC. It specifies CASRMGEAYEQYF. The rearrangement joins TRBV7-9 to TRBJ2-5, with a possible D match to TRBD2 (6 bases). The DNA matches TRBJ2-7 better at its end, which makes the J call doubtful. The germline CDR1 and CDR2 sequences are SEHNR and FQNEAQ (reference sequence). This CDR3 has 13 amino acids.

This clonotype turned up a few times. For the CDR3, the DNA is TGTGCCAGCAGCTTGAGCTATGGGACAGGGAATGGTGATGAGCAGTTCTTC. This translates into CASSLSYGTGNGDEQFF. The J gene is TRBJ2-1, the V gene TRBV7-6; TRBD1 aligns across 9 bases. The junction had 14 bases not matched to a gene; V was cut back by 3 bases and J by 8 bases. Germline V gene data show CDR1 as SGHVS and CDR2 as FNYEAQ. The CDR3 extends over 17 amino acids.

This clonotype appeared once. The V and J genes are TRBV27 and TRBJ2-7, with TRBD2 matching 8 bases. Germline CDR1 and CDR2: MNHEY and SMNVEV (reference sequence). V lost 5 bases, J lost 4 bases, and 10 bases stayed unmatched. CDR3 size: 15 residues. The CDR3 spells CASSPTAGAGYEQYF. CDR3 sequence (DNA): TGTGCCAGCAGTCCGACAGCGGGAGCTGGATACGAGCAGTACTTC.

This clonotype was counted only a few times. V and J are TRBV20-1 and TRBJ1-5; D unclear. V dropped 1 base and J dropped 6 bases, with 10 bases sitting between them. Germline V gives CDR1 DFQATT, CDR2 SNEGSKA (reference sequence). The CDR3 has 13 amino acids. The CDR3 protein is CSARGMEVQPQHF. DNA for the CDR3: TGCAGTGCTAGAGGGATGGAGGTTCAGCCCCAGCATTTT.

This sequence joins TRBV7-9 and TRBJ2-1; D remains unclear. CDR1 and CDR2 (germline): SEHNR, FQNEAQ (reference sequence). V lost 5 bases and J lost 3, with 8 bases in between. The CDR3 length is 13 residues. This CDR3 is CASSPPYYNEQFF. The CDR3 bases are TGTGCCAGCAGCCCCCCTTACTACAATGAGCAGTTCTTC.

The rearrangement uses TRBV29-1 and TRBJ2-5; no reliable D call. Germline CDR1 is SQVTM and CDR2 is ANQGSEA. This CDR3 region has 12 residues. CDR3: CGMEIYQETQYF. CDR3 nucleotides: TGCGGTATGGAGATTTACCAAGAGACCCAGTACTTC.

This clonotype turned up a few times. The chain uses TRBV15 and TRBJ2-7; D remains unclear. CDR3 length: 14 residues. Germline-derived CDR1 and CDR2 are LNHNV and YYDKDF (reference sequence). V lost 5 bases and J lost 2, with 13 bases in between. For the CDR3, the DNA is TGTGCCACCAGCCTCCCCCTGAAGCCCTACGAGCAGTACTTC. It encodes CATSLPLKPYEQYF.